These 10 T cell receptor beta chains were all obtained from the same sample, sequenced in a study of cytomegalovirus exposure and HLA in healthy donors. The method was immunoSEQ multiplex PCR; TCRdb's version includes in-frame clones alone and lacks a portion of them. The sample has about 150,000 clones, just over 90% seen once. The sequencing input was PBMCs. The source is a man aged 18 to 29 in good health and CMV-seronegative.

The chain carries TRBV6-1 and TRBJ1-2; 9 bases are shared with TRBD1. The CDR3 contains 18 residues. V dropped 4 bases and J dropped 0; count of bases not matched to a gene: 12. The germline V gene encodes CDR1 MNHNS and CDR2 SASEGT. CDR3 in amino acids: CASSARDRAIPTNYGYTF. The CDR3 nucleotides read TGTGCCAGCAGTGCCCGGGACAGGGCGATTCCCACTAACTATGGCTACACCTTC.

V usage is TRBV6-1 and J usage is TRBJ2-5; the D gene is possibly TRBD2 (7 bases). The V gene lost 8 bases and the J gene lost 5 bases, with 21 bases spanning the gap. The CDR3 loop spans 15 amino acids. Looked up from germline, CDR1 is MNHNS and CDR2 is SASEGT. CDR3 DNA sequence: TGTGCCAGCGACAAAGCAACAAGGGGGGGGGAGACCCAGTACTTC. Amino acids: CASDKATRGGETQYF.

The chain is built from TRBV5-5 and TRBJ2-3, with D hard to call. The germline V gene encodes CDR1 SGHKS and CDR2 YYEKEE (reference sequence). Trimming took off 4 bases at V and 3 bases at J, with 21 bases between the two ends. The CDR3 sequence is 17 residues long. This chain's CDR3 is CASSPESVGYATDTQYF. The CDR3 DNA reads as TGTGCCAGCAGCCCCGAGAGCGTGGGTTATGCGACAGATACGCAGTATTTT.

The genes are TRBV27 and TRBJ2-4, with TRBD2 identical over 8 bases. The V segment lost 3 bases and the J segment 0 bases; nucleotides outside the gene matches: 13. Germline V lookup: CDR1 MNHEY, CDR2 SMNVEV (reference sequence). The CDR3 is made up of 19 amino acids. The CDR3 DNA is TGTGCCAGCAGTTTGGTAGCGGGGCCCGCCACAGGAGCCAAAAACATTCAGTACTTC. Translation: CASSLVAGPATGAKNIQYF.

This clone was seen just once. This chain connects TRBV2 to TRBJ2-3, with 8 bases lining up with TRBD1. The germline CDR1 and CDR2 sequences are SNHLY and FYNNEI. CDR3 length equals 16 residues. V shed 5 bases and J 1 base; nucleotides not matched to a gene: 8. CDR3 sequence reads: CASSKDRGVRTDTQYF. The CDR3 DNA reads as TGTGCCAGCAGTAAAGACAGGGGAGTTCGCACAGATACGCAGTATTTT.

V is TRBV19 and J is TRBJ2-5; tentatively, D is TRBD1 (5 bases). V was trimmed by 3 bases and J by 1 base, leaving 9 bases between them. The CDR3 extends over 14 amino acids. Germline V gene lookup returns CDR1 LNHDA and CDR2 SQIVND (reference sequence). CDR3 protein: CASSMVRGQETQYF. For the CDR3, the DNA is TGTGCCAGTAGTATGGTAAGGGGCCAAGAGACCCAGTACTTC.

The genes are TRBV5-1 and TRBJ1-2; 7 bases are a match to TRBD1. CDR3 length equals 16 residues. Per the germline V gene, CDR1 is SGHRS and CDR2 is YFSETQ. Trimming took 4 bases from V and 2 from J; bases not matched to a gene: 11. CDR3 protein: CASSPWGQLTNYGYTF. For the CDR3, the DNA is TGCGCCAGCAGCCCTTGGGGACAGCTAACCAACTATGGCTACACCTTC. Using reference TRBV5-1 and TRBJ1-2 for the parts outside the CDR3, the full variable domain is KAGVTQTPRYLIKTRGQQVTLSCSPISGHRSVSWYQQTPGQGLQFLFEYFSETQRNKGNFPGRFSGRQFSNSRSEMNVSTLELGDSALYLCASSPWGQLTNYGYTFGSGTRLTVV.

The chain combines TRBV5-4 with TRBJ1-4, with D tentatively TRBD1 (5 bases). This CDR3 region has 16 residues. Trimming took 1 base from V and 4 from J, leaving 14 bases between them. From germline, CDR1 is SGHNT and CDR2 YYREEE (reference sequence). The CDR3 DNA sequence: TGTGCCAGCAGCTTGAAGGGCCAGGGTATTAATGAAAAACTGTTTTTT. Amino acids: CASSLKGQGINEKLFF.

The chain carries TRBV29-1 and TRBJ2-7, with D unclear. V shed 5 bases and J shed 2 bases, with 7 bases lying between them. The CDR3 sequence is 11 residues long. Germline CDR1 SQVTM, CDR2 ANQGSEA. In nucleotides, the CDR3 is TGCAGCGTTTGGCAGACCTACGAGCAGTACTTC. This translates into CSVWQTYEQYF.

This sequence joins TRBV6-6 and TRBJ2-1, with 8 bases aligning to TRBD2. The CDR3 sequence is 15 residues long. CDR1 MNHNY and CDR2 SVGAGI come from the germline V gene (reference sequence). V gave up 8 bases and J gave up 10 bases; unmatched junction bases: 16. The CDR3 reads CASGRTLDQRGEQFF. CDR3 in DNA: TGTGCCAGCGGGCGGACCTTGGACCAGCGGGGGGAGCAGTTCTTC.